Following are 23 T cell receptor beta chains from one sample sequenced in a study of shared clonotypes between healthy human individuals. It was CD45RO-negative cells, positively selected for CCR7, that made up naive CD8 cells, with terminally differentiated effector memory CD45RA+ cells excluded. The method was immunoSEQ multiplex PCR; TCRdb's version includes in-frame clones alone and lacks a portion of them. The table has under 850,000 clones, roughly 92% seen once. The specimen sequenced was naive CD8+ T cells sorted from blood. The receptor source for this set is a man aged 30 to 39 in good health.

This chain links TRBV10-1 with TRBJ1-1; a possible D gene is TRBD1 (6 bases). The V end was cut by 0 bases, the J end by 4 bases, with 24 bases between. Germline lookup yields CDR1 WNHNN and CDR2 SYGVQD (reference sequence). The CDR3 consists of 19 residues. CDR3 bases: TGCGCCAGCAGTGAGTCGGGGAAGACAGGCCTGACGGGTGGCACTGAAGCTTTCTTT. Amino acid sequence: CASSESGKTGLTGGTEAFF.

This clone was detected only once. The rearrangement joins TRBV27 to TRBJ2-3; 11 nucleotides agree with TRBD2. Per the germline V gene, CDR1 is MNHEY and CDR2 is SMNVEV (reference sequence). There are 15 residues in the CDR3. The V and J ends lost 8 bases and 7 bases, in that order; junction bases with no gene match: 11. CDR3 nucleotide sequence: TGTGCCAGCCTGGGGGTAGCGGGAGGGCCGAATACGCAGTATTTT. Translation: CASLGVAGGPNTQYF.

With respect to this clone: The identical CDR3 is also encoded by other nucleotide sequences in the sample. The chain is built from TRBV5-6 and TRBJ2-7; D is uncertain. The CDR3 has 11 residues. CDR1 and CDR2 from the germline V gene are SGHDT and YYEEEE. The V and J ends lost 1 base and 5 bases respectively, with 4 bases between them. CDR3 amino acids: CASSLSNEQYF. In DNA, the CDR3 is TGTGCCAGCAGCTTGAGTAACGAGCAGTACTTC. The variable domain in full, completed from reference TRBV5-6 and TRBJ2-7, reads DAGVTQSPTHLIKTRGQQVTLRCSPKSGHDTVSWYQQALGQGPQFIFQYYEEEERQRGNFPDRFSGHQFPNYSSELNVNALLLGDSALYLCASSLSNEQYFGPGTRLTVT.

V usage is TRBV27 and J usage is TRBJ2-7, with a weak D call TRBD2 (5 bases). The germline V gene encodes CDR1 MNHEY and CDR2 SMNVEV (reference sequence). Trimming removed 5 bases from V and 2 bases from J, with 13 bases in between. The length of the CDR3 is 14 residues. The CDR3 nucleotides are TGTGCCAGCAGTGGTGGACTGACCCCCTACGAGCAGTACTTC. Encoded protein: CASSGGLTPYEQYF.

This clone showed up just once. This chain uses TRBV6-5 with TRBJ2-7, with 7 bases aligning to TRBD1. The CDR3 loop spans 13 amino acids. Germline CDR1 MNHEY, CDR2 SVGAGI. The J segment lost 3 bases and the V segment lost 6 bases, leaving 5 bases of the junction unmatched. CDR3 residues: CASRTGQRYEQYF. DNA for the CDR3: TGTGCCAGCAGGACGGGACAGCGCTACGAGCAGTACTTC.

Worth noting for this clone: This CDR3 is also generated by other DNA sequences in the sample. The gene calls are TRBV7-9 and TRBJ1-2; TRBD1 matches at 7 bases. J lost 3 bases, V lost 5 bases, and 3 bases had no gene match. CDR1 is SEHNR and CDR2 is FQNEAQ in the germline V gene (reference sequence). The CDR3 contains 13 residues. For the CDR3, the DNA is TGTGCCAGCAGCGGTACAGGGGACTATGGCTACACCTTC. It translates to CASSGTGDYGYTF.

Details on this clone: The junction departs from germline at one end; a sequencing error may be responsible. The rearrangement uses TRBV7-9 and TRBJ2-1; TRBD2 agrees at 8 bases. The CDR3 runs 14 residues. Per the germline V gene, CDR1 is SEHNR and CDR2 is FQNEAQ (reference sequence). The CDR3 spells CAGSLTIAGFEQFF. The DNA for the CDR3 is TGTGCCGGCAGCCTTACCATAGCGGGATTTGAGCAGTTCTTC.

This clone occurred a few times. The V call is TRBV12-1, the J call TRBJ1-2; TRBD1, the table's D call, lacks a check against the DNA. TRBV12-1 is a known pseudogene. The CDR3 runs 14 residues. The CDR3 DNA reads TGTGCCAGCAGCTTTGAATACAGGGCCTATGGCTACACCTTC. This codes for CASSFEYRAYGYTF.

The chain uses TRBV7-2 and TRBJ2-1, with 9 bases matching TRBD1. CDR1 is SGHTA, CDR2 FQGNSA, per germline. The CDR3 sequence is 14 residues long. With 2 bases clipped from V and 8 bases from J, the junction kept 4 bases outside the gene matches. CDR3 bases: TGTGCCAGCAGCTTAAGACAGGGGGTGGATGAGCAGTTCTTC. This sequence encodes CASSLRQGVDEQFF.

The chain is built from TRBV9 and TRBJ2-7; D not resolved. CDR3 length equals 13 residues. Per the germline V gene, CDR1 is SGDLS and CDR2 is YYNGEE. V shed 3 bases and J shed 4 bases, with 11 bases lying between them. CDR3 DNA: TGTGCCAGCAGCGAAACCCCCGGGTACGAGCAGTACTTC. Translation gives CASSETPGYEQYF.

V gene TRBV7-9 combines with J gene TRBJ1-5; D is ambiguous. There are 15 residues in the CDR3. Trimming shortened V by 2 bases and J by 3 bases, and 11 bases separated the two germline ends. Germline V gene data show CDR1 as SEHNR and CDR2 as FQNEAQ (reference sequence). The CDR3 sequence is CASSLSSDVNQPQHF. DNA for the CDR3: TGTGCCAGCAGCTTATCGTCGGATGTCAATCAGCCCCAGCATTTT.

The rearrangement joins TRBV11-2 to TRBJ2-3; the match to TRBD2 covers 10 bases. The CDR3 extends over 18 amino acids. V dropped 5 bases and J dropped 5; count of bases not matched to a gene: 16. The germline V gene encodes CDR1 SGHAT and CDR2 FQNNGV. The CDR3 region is CASSRKGLAGVWEDTQYF. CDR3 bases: TGTGCCAGCAGCCGGAAGGGGCTAGCGGGAGTTTGGGAAGATACGCAGTATTTT. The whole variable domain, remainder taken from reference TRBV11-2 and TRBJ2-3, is EAGVAQSPRYKIIEKRQSVAFWCNPISGHATLYWYQQILGQGPKLLIQFQNNGVVDDSQLPKDRFSAERLKGVDSTLKIQPAKLEDSAVYLCASSRKGLAGVWEDTQYFGPGTRLTVL.

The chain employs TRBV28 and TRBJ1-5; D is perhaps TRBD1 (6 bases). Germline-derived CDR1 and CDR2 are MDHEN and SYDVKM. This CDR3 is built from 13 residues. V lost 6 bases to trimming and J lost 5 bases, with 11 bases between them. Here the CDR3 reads CASSVSGDQPQHF. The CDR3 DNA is TGTGCCAGCAGCGTATCAGGGGATCAGCCCCAGCATTTT.

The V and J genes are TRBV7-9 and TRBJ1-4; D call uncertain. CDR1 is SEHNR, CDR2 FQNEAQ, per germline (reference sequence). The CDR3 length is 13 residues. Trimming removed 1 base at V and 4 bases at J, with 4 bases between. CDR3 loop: CASSLVGNEKLFF. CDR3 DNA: TGTGCCAGCAGCTTAGTAGGTAATGAAAAACTGTTTTTT.

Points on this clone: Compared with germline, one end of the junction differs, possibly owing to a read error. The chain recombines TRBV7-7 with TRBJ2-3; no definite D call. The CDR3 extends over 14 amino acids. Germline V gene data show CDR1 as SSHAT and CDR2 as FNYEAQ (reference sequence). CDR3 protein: CASSQETDTDTQYF. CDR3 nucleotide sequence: TGTGCTAGCAGCCAAGAGACGGACACAGATACGCAGTATTTT.

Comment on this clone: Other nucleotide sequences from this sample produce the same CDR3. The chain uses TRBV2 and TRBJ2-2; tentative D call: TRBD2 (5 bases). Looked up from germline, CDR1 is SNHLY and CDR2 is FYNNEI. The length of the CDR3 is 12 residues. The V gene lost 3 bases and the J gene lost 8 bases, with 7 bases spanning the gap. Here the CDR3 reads CASSDLAGELFF. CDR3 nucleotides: TGTGCCAGCAGTGACTTAGCGGGGGAGCTGTTTTTT. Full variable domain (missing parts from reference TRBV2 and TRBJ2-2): EPEVTQTPSHQVTQMGQEVILRCVPISNHLYFYWYRQILGQKVEFLVSFYNNEISEKSEIFDDQFSVERPDGSNFTLKIRSTKLEDSAMYFCASSDLAGELFFGEGSRLTVL.

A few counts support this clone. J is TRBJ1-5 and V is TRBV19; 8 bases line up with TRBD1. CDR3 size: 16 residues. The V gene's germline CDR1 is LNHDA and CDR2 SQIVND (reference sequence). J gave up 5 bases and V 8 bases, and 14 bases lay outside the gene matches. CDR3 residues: CASLPPPGQGYQPQHF. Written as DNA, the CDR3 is TGTGCCAGTCTACCCCCCCCTGGACAGGGATATCAGCCCCAGCATTTT.

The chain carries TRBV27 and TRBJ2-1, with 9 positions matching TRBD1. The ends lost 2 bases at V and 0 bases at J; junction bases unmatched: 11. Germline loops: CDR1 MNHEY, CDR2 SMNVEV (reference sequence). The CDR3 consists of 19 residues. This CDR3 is CASSLKGGQGWGSYNEQFF. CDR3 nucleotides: TGTGCCAGCAGTTTAAAAGGGGGACAGGGATGGGGCTCCTACAATGAGCAGTTCTTC.

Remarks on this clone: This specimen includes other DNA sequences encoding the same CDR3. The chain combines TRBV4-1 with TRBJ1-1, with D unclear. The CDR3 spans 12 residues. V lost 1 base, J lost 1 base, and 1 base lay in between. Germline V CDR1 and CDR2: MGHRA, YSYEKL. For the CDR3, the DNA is TGCGCCAGCAGCCAAGGGAACACTGAAGCTTTCTTT. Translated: CASSQGNTEAFF.

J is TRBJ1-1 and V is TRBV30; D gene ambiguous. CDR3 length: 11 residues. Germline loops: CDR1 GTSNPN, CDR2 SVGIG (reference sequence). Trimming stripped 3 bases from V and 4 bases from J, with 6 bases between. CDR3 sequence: CAWRGITEAFF. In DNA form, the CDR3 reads TGTGCCTGGAGAGGGATCACTGAAGCTTTCTTT. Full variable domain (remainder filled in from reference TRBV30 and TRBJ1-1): SQTIHQWPATLVQPVGSPLSLECTVEGTSNPNLYWYRQAAGRGLQLLFYSVGIGQISSEVPQNLSASRPQDRQFILSSKKLLLSDSGFYLCAWRGITEAFFGQGTRLTVV.

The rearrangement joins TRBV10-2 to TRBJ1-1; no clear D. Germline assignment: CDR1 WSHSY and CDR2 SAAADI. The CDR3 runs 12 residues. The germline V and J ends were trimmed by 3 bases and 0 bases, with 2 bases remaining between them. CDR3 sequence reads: CASSDLNTEAFF. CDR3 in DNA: TGCGCCAGCAGTGATTTGAACACTGAAGCTTTCTTT.

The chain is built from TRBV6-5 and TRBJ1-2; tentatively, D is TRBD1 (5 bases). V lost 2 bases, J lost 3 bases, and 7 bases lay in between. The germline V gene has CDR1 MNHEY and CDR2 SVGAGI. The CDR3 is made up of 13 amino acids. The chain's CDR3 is CASSYGRDYGYTF. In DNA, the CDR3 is TGTGCCAGCAGTTACGGCAGGGACTATGGCTACACCTTC.

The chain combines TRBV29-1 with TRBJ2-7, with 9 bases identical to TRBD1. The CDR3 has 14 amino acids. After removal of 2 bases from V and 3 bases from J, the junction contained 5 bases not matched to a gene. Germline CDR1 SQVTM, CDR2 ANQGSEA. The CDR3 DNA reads TGCAGCGTTGAATGGGGACAGGGATACTACGAGCAGTACTTC. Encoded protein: CSVEWGQGYYEQYF.